Following are 20 T cell receptor beta chains from one sample sequenced in a study of control samples from healthy donors and cancer patients. Libraries were prepared by immunoSEQ multiplex PCR; TCRdb keeps only in-frame clonotypes and omits some of them. Of approximately 92,000 clones detected, 85% to 95% appear once; the ten largest clones hold about 1.5%. The sequenced material came from blood. The receptors originated from a woman in her thirties in good health.

This clone is a singleton in its sample. The V gene is TRBV3-1 (or the pseudogene TRBV3-2), the J gene TRBJ1-2, with D hard to call. CDR3 length: 13 amino acids. V lost 4 bases and J lost 4, with 10 bases in between. Germline values: CDR1 LGHDT, CDR2 YNNKEL (reference sequence). The CDR3 sequence: CASSPALTYGYTF. In DNA, the CDR3 is TGTGCCAGCAGCCCAGCCCTAACCTATGGCTACACCTTC.

This chain links TRBV19 with TRBJ2-3; 9 positions match TRBD1. Germline V gene data show CDR1 as LNHDA and CDR2 as SQIVND (reference sequence). The length of the CDR3 is 16 residues. V dropped 4 bases and J dropped 4; count of bases not matched to a gene: 9. The CDR3 spells CASSKGDREPADTQYF. The CDR3, as DNA: TGTGCCAGTAGTAAAGGGGACAGGGAGCCGGCAGATACGCAGTATTTT.

This sequence joins TRBV10-3 and TRBJ1-1; D uncertain. Trimming cost V 5 bases and J 7 bases, with 11 bases left between them. The CDR3 runs 12 residues. Germline V gene sequence: CDR1 ENHRY, CDR2 SYGVKD. The CDR3, as DNA: TGTGCCATCAGTACGACGGGTTTTGAAGCTTTCTTT. The encoded protein is CAISTTGFEAFF.

This chain joins TRBV27 and TRBJ1-1, with 9 bases matching TRBD1. This CDR3 is built from 14 residues. V was pared by 8 bases and J by 0 bases, with 4 bases of the junction left unmatched. Looked up from germline, CDR1 is MNHEY and CDR2 is SMNVEV (reference sequence). The CDR3 DNA sequence: TGTGCCAGCGGGGGACAGGGTATGAACACTGAAGCTTTCTTT. The encoded protein is CASGGQGMNTEAFF.

This chain connects TRBV29-1 to TRBJ2-2; D gene ambiguous. Trimming pared 6 bases from V and 0 bases from J, leaving 11 bases between. CDR3 length equals 14 residues. CDR1 is SQVTM, CDR2 ANQGSEA, per germline. The CDR3 loop reads CSVDNAPNTGELFF. The CDR3 region has the DNA TGCAGCGTCGACAACGCCCCGAACACCGGGGAGCTGTTTTTT.

This rearrangement joins TRBV19 to TRBJ1-5; D remains unclear. The ends were cut back, 4 bases at V and 0 bases at J, with 13 bases in the middle. The CDR3 loop spans 16 amino acids. CDR1 and CDR2 from the germline V gene are LNHDA and SQIVND (reference sequence). DNA of the CDR3: TGTGCCAGTAGTAGAAGTGGCATCAATAGCAATCAGCCCCAGCATTTT. This encodes CASSRSGINSNQPQHF.

This chain links TRBV24-1 with TRBJ1-2; TRBD1 matches at 8 bases. The germline CDR1 and CDR2 sequences are KGHDR and SFDVKD. After removal of 0 bases from V and 7 bases from J, the junction contained 6 bases not matched to a gene. The CDR3 spans 15 residues. The CDR3, as DNA: TGTGCCACCAGTGATTTGACGACAGGGGTCTCTGGCTACACCTTC. Amino acid sequence: CATSDLTTGVSGYTF.

The genes are TRBV19 and TRBJ1-5; the match to TRBD1 covers 8 bases. The V segment lost 3 bases and the J segment 4 bases; nucleotides outside the gene matches: 5. Germline assignment: CDR1 LNHDA and CDR2 SQIVND (reference sequence). CDR3 length: 15 amino acids. This chain's CDR3 is CASSMGDRGNQPQHF. The CDR3 DNA reads as TGTGCCAGTAGTATGGGTGACAGGGGTAATCAGCCCCAGCATTTT.

The chain couples TRBV19 to TRBJ2-3, with D maybe TRBD1 (6 bases). The CDR3 totals 17 residues. Looked up from germline, CDR1 is LNHDA and CDR2 is SQIVND (reference sequence). Trimming took 3 bases from V and 0 from J, leaving 16 bases between them. As DNA, the CDR3 is TGTGCCAGTAGTATCGCCCCGACAGGACCCAGCACAGATACGCAGTATTTT. Its translation is CASSIAPTGPSTDTQYF.

This chain joins TRBV10-3 and TRBJ1-1, with D possibly matching TRBD1 (6 bases). Per germline, CDR1 ENHRY and CDR2 SYGVKD. This CDR3 region has 14 residues. V was clipped by 6 bases and J by 3 bases, with 14 bases between them. The CDR3 sequence: CAIRAPDSYTEAFF. CDR3 sequence (DNA): TGTGCCATCAGAGCGCCGGACAGCTACACTGAAGCTTTCTTT.

The chain recombines TRBV2 with TRBJ1-6; tentatively, D is TRBD1 (5 bases). The V gene lost 7 bases and the J gene lost 10 bases, with 20 bases spanning the gap. Germline CDR1 reads SNHLY; CDR2 reads FYNNEI. The CDR3 extends over 15 amino acids. CDR3 loop: CASTNFLGGESPLHF. CDR3 nucleotide sequence: TGTGCCAGCACCAATTTTCTGGGGGGGGAATCACCCCTCCACTTT. The entire variable domain, with the rest obtained from reference TRBV2 and TRBJ1-6, is as follows: EPEVTQTPSHQVTQMGQEVILRCVPISNHLYFYWYRQILGQKVEFLVSFYNNEISEKSEIFDDQFSVERPDGSNFTLKIRSTKLEDSAMYFCASTNFLGGESPLHFGNGTRLTVT.

This clone was detected only a few times. The chain couples TRBV19 to TRBJ1-6; D not resolved. Between the trimmed V and J ends, which lost 6 bases and 7 bases, there was a span of 4 bases. The CDR3 loop spans 11 amino acids. Germline V gives CDR1 LNHDA, CDR2 SQIVND (reference sequence). CDR3 nucleotides: TGTGCCAGTAGCACAAATTCACCCCTCCACTTT. The encoded protein is CASSTNSPLHF.

The gene calls are TRBV2 and TRBJ2-3; 7 bases are a match to TRBD1. Germline lookup yields CDR1 SNHLY and CDR2 FYNNEI. The ends lost 10 bases at V and 9 bases at J; junction bases unmatched: 19. The CDR3 length is 15 residues. Here the CDR3 reads CATTLPRDSLETQYF. CDR3 coding DNA: TGTGCCACCACACTCCCCCGGGACAGCCTAGAAACGCAGTATTTT.

This clone was found a few times. This chain links TRBV5-1 with TRBJ1-5; 9 bases fit TRBD1. The CDR3 length is 15 residues. Germline assignment: CDR1 SGHRS and CDR2 YFSETQ. The V and J ends lost 0 bases and 2 bases, in that order; junction bases with no gene match: 0. CDR3 residues: CASSLGTGGNQPQHF. The CDR3, as DNA: TGCGCCAGCAGCTTGGGGACAGGGGGCAATCAGCCCCAGCATTTT.

This clone appeared a single time. V usage is TRBV3-1 (or the pseudogene TRBV3-2) and J usage is TRBJ2-1, with D possibly matching TRBD2 (5 bases). The CDR3 loop spans 13 amino acids. The germline CDR1 and CDR2 sequences are LGHDT and YNNKEL (reference sequence). V was trimmed by 4 bases and J by 6 bases, leaving 10 bases between them. The CDR3 sequence: CASSRTSFNEQFF. CDR3 DNA sequence: TGTGCCAGCAGCCGTACTAGTTTCAATGAGCAGTTCTTC.

This chain joins TRBV6-2 or TRBV6-3 and TRBJ2-3; TRBD2 matches 9 bases. Germline V gene sequence: CDR1 MNHEY, CDR2 SVGEGT. The CDR3 is 16 residues long. V lost 0 bases, J lost 5 bases, and 6 bases stayed unmatched. The CDR3 bases are TGTGCCAGCAGTTACTCAGAGCGGGGGGCGCGAGATACGCAGTATTTT. As protein: CASSYSERGARDTQYF.

The chain recombines TRBV6-1 with TRBJ1-1; D not resolved. Germline V CDR1 and CDR2: MNHNS, SASEGT. CDR3 size: 12 residues. Deletions cut 2 bases from V and 7 bases from J, with 8 bases between. The CDR3 region has the DNA TGTGCCAGCAGTGAAACGGCCTTTGAAGCTTTCTTT. Its protein is CASSETAFEAFF.

This chain uses TRBV2 with TRBJ2-1; possibly TRBD2 for D (6 bases). CDR1 SNHLY and CDR2 FYNNEI come from the germline V gene. Trimming removed 7 bases at V and 0 bases at J, with 16 bases between. The CDR3 has 16 residues. Written as DNA, the CDR3 is TGTGCCAGCACCGATAGCGGAATCACCTCCTACAATGAGCAGTTCTTC. This translates into CASTDSGITSYNEQFF.

The CDR3 protein is CATSRSTRDSPLHF. The CDR3 bases are TGTGCCACCAGCAGGTCGACCAGGGATTCACCCCTCCACTTT. The chain joins TRBV15 to TRBJ1-6; D is possibly TRBD1 (5 bases). There are 14 residues in the CDR3. Trimming took off 3 bases at V and 8 bases at J, with 11 bases between the two ends. Germline V lookup: CDR1 LNHNV, CDR2 YYDKDF (reference sequence).

This clone appeared a single time. The chain is built from TRBV6-5 and TRBJ1-1; D gene uncertain. Trimming left V 4 bases short and J 0 bases short, with 9 bases between. The CDR3 length is 14 residues. Germline V gene lookup returns CDR1 MNHEY and CDR2 SVGAGI. For the CDR3, the DNA is TGTGCCAGCAGTTGGTCGGCTATGAACACTGAAGCTTTCTTT. It is translated as CASSWSAMNTEAFF.